This paragraph reports one TCR beta chain. The antigen remains unidentified. Treatment denoted: around 19 received Ad26.COV2.S at low or high dose, single or two shots; roughly five received placebo; per-sample allocation not given. Samples came from day 63 after the first vaccine or placebo injection. Sequencing used immunoSEQ multiplex PCR; TCRdb keeps in-frame clones, though not all of them. The sample includes more than 300,000 clones, about 86% of them seen just once. This sample was taken from a study of Ad26.COV2.S vaccination and SARS-CoV-2 variants. Overall study context: Donor was assigned to the Ad26.COV2.S arm of trial COV1001. Study-level findings and limits: Responses of T cells in total may have been underestimated by the TCR breadth and depth analyses. Vaccine and placebo recipients had similar non-spike TCR breadth. Vaccinees showed greater spike-specific TCR breadth than placebo recipients.

V dropped 4 bases and J dropped 4; count of bases not matched to a gene: 10. The CDR3 extends over 16 amino acids. The germline V gene encodes CDR1 SGDLS and CDR2 YYNGEE. The TCR sequence derives from a person between 18 and 60 years old who received the Ad26.COV2.S COVID-19 vaccine or a placebo. The chain carries TRBV9 and TRBJ2-3; TRBD1 matches at 9 bases. Sequencing was performed on peripheral blood, taken in a trial of Ad26.COV2.S vaccine versus placebo. This CDR3 is CASSPGQGGLADTQYF. CDR3 bases: TGTGCCAGCAGCCCGGGACAGGGCGGACTTGCAGATACGCAGTATTTT. The full variable domain, with the rest looked up from reference TRBV9 and TRBJ2-3, is DSGVTQTPKHLITATGQRVTLRCSPRSGDLSVYWYQQSLDQGLQFLIQYYNGEERAKGNILERFSAQQFPDLHSELNLSSLELGDSALYFCASSPGQGGLADTQYFGPGTRLTVL.